The entry below describes one T cell receptor beta chain. Its antigen remains undetermined. Qualities for individual bases were not recorded, and no much larger clone is one base off. This sample was taken from a study of cytomegalovirus exposure and HLA in healthy donors (dated by TCRdb to between 2016 and 2019). In the study overall: According to a later analysis, the approximately 120 validation repertoires were produced on the same platform as the approximately 690 repertoires of the first cohort. The aim of the study was to test whether cataloging public T cell receptors could identify signatures of past pathogen exposure. Besides the first cohort of around 670 subjects, a separate validation cohort made up of 90 to 150 different subjects was used. High-throughput TCR immunosequencing, statistical association of individual TCRs with disease status, and machine learning were combined to predict cytomegalovirus infection status.

Summary of the overall study and its limitations: The validation cohort had no HLA typing available for a later analysis, so co-occurrence within that cohort was assessed over all 120 or so repertoires. Three of the identified cytomegalovirus-associated TCR beta chains were confirmed in vitro to be specific for cytomegalovirus antigens. A later analysis found that TCRs clustered in the first cohort also tended to co-occur in the 120 validation repertoires, with just under 95% of cluster scores above 0. A total of about 180 TCR beta chains were listed by the study as associated with cytomegalovirus. Across donors, most TCR sequences were observed very rarely, whereas some public TCRs were present in many individuals. In both the original and validation cohorts, the classifier was reported to diagnose cytomegalovirus status with high specificity and sensitivity. The authors suggested that the approach could potentially be generalized to other disease states and immunological phenotypes.

The donors were included in the validation cohort of 130 or so subjects, a group kept apart from the 666-subject first cohort. The protocol used for the library was the immunoSEQ multiplex PCR assay. In the authors' own workflow: A statistical classification framework was built for diagnosing cytomegalovirus status from the catalog of TCR beta chain sequences. TCRdb limited this immuneACCESS table to in-frame rearrangements with V and J called. A share of clones is missing; checked studies link under half to unresolved V genes, and the rest is unexplained. V, J and clone size derive from that table, while D and trimming were established from the DNA sequence. The sample includes about 180,000 clones, with 86% observed a single time. The ten top clones hold less than 3.5% of the sample. CDR1 SGHVS and CDR2 FNYEAQ are derived from the germline V gene. At the junction V is shortened by 4 bases and J by 6 bases, with 24 bases in between. Inclusive of the bounding cysteine and phenylalanine, the CDR3 is 17 residues long. The DNA shown is the 51-base CDR3, in frame from base 1.

Sequencing was carried out using PBMCs. Rearrangement joined TRBV7-6 to TRBJ1-1; a tentative D call is TRBD1 (6 bases match). The source is a man aged 18 to 35 in good health and CMV-seropositive. The CDR3 in this case is CASSSTGGSRIIAEAFF. The DNA sequence follows: TGTGCCAGCAGCTCCACTGGGGGCAGTCGAATAATCGCTGAAGCTTTCTTT.